These T cell receptor beta chains were read from a single sample in a study of blood T cells in healthy people across ages. One entry per CDR3 protein results from TCRdb running MiXCR on the 5' RACE reads. This repertoire shows 850,000 to 1,100,000 distinct CDR3 sequences, around two fifths found once; its top ten account for about an eighth. The sample consisted of blood. These receptors were obtained from a man aged 18 to 30 in good health. The CDR3 runs from the conserved cysteine through the conserved F or W. The order of the fields is clone size, V gene, D gene, CDR3 protein. A D gene is named only where the DNA matches it firmly. Where a row states a size, it is once, few, many or the class of an expanded clone; other rows omit it.

size: .; V: TRBV6-6; D: .; CDR3: CASTTGVADTQYF
size: .; V: TRBV6-2/TRBV6-3; D: TRBD2; CDR3: CASSYERPGTSQEEQFF
size: few; V: TRBV20-1; D: .; CDR3: CSARDSSKETYHEKLFF
size: .; V: TRBV12-3/TRBV12-4; D: TRBD1; CDR3: CASTGDRGYGYTF
size: few; V: TRBV9; D: .; CDR3: CASSSISGAEAFF
size: .; V: TRBV10-3; D: .; CDR3: CAIREGRQNTEAFF
size: .; V: TRBV29-1; D: TRBD1; CDR3: CSVERQGLLPEAFF
size: .; V: TRBV5-1; D: .; CDR3: CASSNGGGATNEKLFF
size: .; V: TRBV12-3/TRBV12-4; D: .; CDR3: CASNLGHLISGNTIYF
size: .; V: TRBV3-1; D: .; CDR3: CASSQKSDGQFF
size: .; V: TRBV18; D: .; CDR3: CASSPQQGGQPQHF
size: .; V: TRBV10-3; D: TRBD1; CDR3: CAIRQGDATNEKLFF
size: few; V: TRBV5-1; D: .; CDR3: CASSLVGVSSFTGELFF
size: few; V: TRBV5-1; D: .; CDR3: CASSVAEVDTQYF